Below, 15 T cell receptor beta chains from the same sample are listed, as sequenced in a study of beta chain features in type 1 diabetes. The isolated RNA, all of it, was reverse transcribed, so expressed TCRB transcripts were what got sequenced. Clones were read by immunoSEQ multiplex PCR, and TCRdb kept only the in-frame ones, dropping some. Of some 220,000 clones listed, about a tenth are singletons. Sequences were obtained from central memory CD4+ T cells from blood. These receptors were collected from a man younger than 30 in good health.

This clone was observed a handful of times. The chain recombines TRBV6-1 with TRBJ2-2, with 7 nucleotides matching TRBD2. This CDR3 has 15 amino acids. Germline V gene data show CDR1 as MNHNS and CDR2 as SASEGT. J lost 2 bases, V lost 7 bases, and 7 bases had no gene match. The CDR3 nucleotides read TGTGCCAGCACCCCGACTAGCAGAAACACCGGGGAGCTGTTTTTT. Protein: CASTPTSRNTGELFF.

V gene TRBV19 combines with J gene TRBJ1-5, with 12 bases matching TRBD1. Trimming at V came to 5 bases and at J to 2 bases, leaving 1 base not matched to a gene. CDR1 LNHDA and CDR2 SQIVND come from the germline V gene (reference sequence). CDR3 length: 15 amino acids. This CDR3 is CASSGTGGGNQPQHF. The CDR3 DNA sequence: TGTGCCAGTAGTGGGACAGGGGGCGGCAATCAGCCCCAGCATTTT.

This clone is judged medium-sized. V usage is TRBV21-1 and J usage is TRBJ2-1; the D call of TRBD1 is as the table states it, not checked on the DNA. TRBV21-1 counts as a pseudogene. This CDR3 is built from 15 residues. Here the CDR3 DNA reads TGTGCCAGCAGCCCAACAGGGGAGCCCTACAATGAGCAGTTCTTC. Translation gives CASSPTGEPYNEQFF.

The CDR3 sequence: CSVGGTGLGEQYF. CDR3 DNA sequence: TGCAGCGTTGGTGGGACAGGGTTAGGGGAGCAGTACTTC. The chain recombines TRBV29-1 with TRBJ2-7, with TRBD1 matching 9 bases. CDR1 and CDR2 (germline): SQVTM, ANQGSEA. Trimming removed 4 bases from V and 7 bases from J; junction bases left unmatched: 8. The CDR3 is 13 residues long.

V usage is TRBV9 and J usage is TRBJ2-7; TRBD2 aligns across 11 bases. The CDR3 totals 19 residues. The V and J ends lost 0 bases and 5 bases, in that order; junction bases with no gene match: 16. Per germline, CDR1 SGDLS and CDR2 YYNGEE. CDR3 in DNA: TGTGCCAGCAGCGTAGCCCTCCCTAGCGGGAGGTTTATAGTGGACGAGCAGTACTTC. It yields the protein CASSVALPSGRFIVDEQYF. Drawing the rest from reference TRBV9 and TRBJ2-7, the complete variable domain is DSGVTQTPKHLITATGQRVTLRCSPRSGDLSVYWYQQSLDQGLQFLIQYYNGEERAKGNILERFSAQQFPDLHSELNLSSLELGDSALYFCASSVALPSGRFIVDEQYFGPGTRLTVT.

This clone was counted between two and nine times. Other DNA sequences in the sample encode the same CDR3. The chain links TRBV4-1 to TRBJ2-7; no reliable D call. Germline CDR1 and CDR2: MGHRA and YSYEKL. Trimming removed 0 bases at V and 3 bases at J, with 6 bases between. The CDR3 is 13 amino acids. The CDR3 DNA is TGCGCCAGCAGCCAAGACACCCGCTACGAGCAGTACTTC. Amino acid sequence: CASSQDTRYEQYF.

This clone has just a few counts. The chain combines TRBV21-1 with TRBJ2-1; TRBD2, the table's D call, lacks a check against the DNA. TRBV21-1 is tagged as a pseudogene. The CDR3 is 16 amino acids. The CDR3 DNA reads as TGTGCCAGCAGCAAAGTTCTAGCAGACTCCTACAATGAGCAGTTCTTC. It is translated as CASSKVLADSYNEQFF.

The V call is TRBV9, the J call TRBJ1-4; tentatively, D is TRBD1 (6 bases). Trimming took off 0 bases at V and 4 bases at J, with 13 bases between the two ends. CDR3 length equals 16 residues. Germline CDR1 is SGDLS and CDR2 is YYNGEE. The CDR3 is CASSVDGDTINEKLFF. The CDR3 DNA is TGTGCCAGCAGCGTAGATGGGGACACAATTAATGAAAAACTGTTTTTT.

The CDR3 here is CASSLGTGRNYGYTF. The CDR3 coding sequence is TGTGCCAGCAGCCTAGGGACAGGCAGAAACTATGGCTACACCTTC. V usage is TRBV11-2 and J usage is TRBJ1-2, with 8 positions matching TRBD1. V shed 5 bases and J 2 bases; nucleotides not matched to a gene: 7. This CDR3 is built from 15 residues. The V gene's germline CDR1 is SGHAT and CDR2 FQNNGV.

This clone was recorded a few times. The J gene is TRBJ2-1, the V gene TRBV29-1; D possibly corresponds to TRBD2 (5 bases). This CDR3 has 12 residues. V was shortened by 3 bases and J by 6 bases, with 9 bases between the two germline ends. Germline V gene data show CDR1 as SQVTM and CDR2 as ANQGSEA. For the CDR3, the DNA is TGCAGCGTTGAGGCTAGCAGCAATGAGCAGTTCTTC. Translating gives CSVEASSNEQFF.

This rearrangement joins TRBV7-2 to TRBJ1-2, with 7 bases matching TRBD1. The V segment lost 3 bases and the J segment 6 bases; nucleotides outside the gene matches: 4. The CDR3 is 13 residues long. Germline V gene data show CDR1 as SGHTA and CDR2 as FQGNSA. The CDR3 DNA reads TGTGCCAGCAGCTTCTCCAGGGGGAATGGCTACACCTTC. Its translation: CASSFSRGNGYTF.

J is TRBJ2-7 and V is TRBV18; 7 nucleotides line up with TRBD2. The V and J ends lost 2 bases and 0 bases, in that order; junction bases with no gene match: 4. CDR1 is KGHSH, CDR2 LQKENI, per germline. The CDR3 length is 15 residues. The CDR3 bases are TGTGCCAGCTCACCAGGGGGGGACTTCTCCTACGAGCAGTACTTC. Translation gives CASSPGGDFSYEQYF.

The gene calls are TRBV23-1 and TRBJ2-5; D gene unclear. TRBV23-1 belongs to the ORF category, with a function that is uncertain. The germline V and J ends were trimmed by 2 bases and 2 bases, with 18 bases remaining between them. The CDR3 covers 17 residues. The CDR3: CASSQIIFGQHQETQYF. The CDR3 region has the DNA TGCGCCAGCAGTCAAATAATATTTGGGCAGCATCAAGAGACCCAGTACTTC.

A few counts support this clone. The V and J genes are TRBV28 and TRBJ2-6; D is ambiguous. The CDR3 sequence is 16 residues long. Trimming took off 5 bases at V and 0 bases at J, with 11 bases between the two ends. Germline V CDR1 and CDR2: MDHEN, SYDVKM. For the CDR3, the DNA is TGTGCCAGCAGTAGTCAAGAGTACTCTGGGGCCAACGTCCTGACTTTC. This sequence encodes CASSSQEYSGANVLTF.

This clone was found a few times. The CDR3 DNA is TGTGCCAGCAGTGTTTCAGGGGACTCCTACAATGAGCAGTTCTTC. Encoded protein: CASSVSGDSYNEQFF. The chain couples TRBV9 to TRBJ2-1; D perhaps matches TRBD1 (6 bases). CDR1 is SGDLS and CDR2 is YYNGEE in the germline V gene. V was cut by 5 bases and J by 0 bases, with 12 bases left in between. The CDR3 sequence is 15 residues long. Filled out from reference TRBV9 and TRBJ2-1, the complete variable domain reads DSGVTQTPKHLITATGQRVTLRCSPRSGDLSVYWYQQSLDQGLQFLIQYYNGEERAKGNILERFSAQQFPDLHSELNLSSLELGDSALYFCASSVSGDSYNEQFFGPGTRLTVL.